Listed below are T cell receptor beta chains from one sample, sequenced in a study of shared T cell receptors in the human thymus. Using immunoSEQ multiplex PCR, the repertoire was profiled, and TCRdb retains in-frame clones only, with some absent. Of around 340,000 clones in the sample, 95% were seen once. Source material: thymocytes. These receptors all stem from a human donor. CDR3s include the opening cysteine and the closing phenylalanine or tryptophan. The D gene is left open where the match is weak. Size tells how often a clone was seen (once, few, many) or the class of an expanded clone, and some rows leave it out.

>14|TRBJ1-2|TRBV28|TRBD1|few
TGTGCCAGCAGTCTGGACAGGGGAAACTATGGCTACACCTTC
CASSLDRGNYGYTF
>18|TRBJ1-2|TRBV9|TRBD1|-
TGTGCCAGCAGCGTAGCCCCAGACCTCGGACAGGGGAACTATGGCTACACCTTC
CASSVAPDLGQGNYGYTF
>12|TRBJ2-1|TRBV27|TRBD2|-
TGTGCCAGCAGCAGACTAGCTTCTGAGCAGTTCTTC
CASSRLASEQFF
>12|TRBJ2-7|TRBV7-8|-|-
TGTGCCAGCAGTCCTGCATCCTACGAGCAGTACTTC
CASSPASYEQYF
>14|TRBJ2-7|TRBV27|TRBD1|-
TGTGCCAGCAGGAAAGACAGGGCGGCCTACGAGCAGTACTTC
CASRKDRAAYEQYF
>16|TRBJ2-3|TRBV27|TRBD2|-
TGTGCCAGCACTCGGACTAGCGGGAGGGCTTACGGTACGCAGTATTTT
CASTRTSGRAYGTQYF
>15|TRBJ1-3|TRBV7-9|-|-
TGTGCCAGCAGCTCGGGACTGTCCTCTGGAAACACCATATATTTT
CASSSGLSSGNTIYF
>11|TRBJ1-2|TRBV11-2|-|few
TGTGCCAGCAGTTCGCTTGCTGGCTACACCTTC
CASSSLAGYTF
>11|TRBJ1-2|TRBV11-2|TRBD1|-
TGTGCCAGCAGCTTAACAGGGGGGAGGACCTTC
CASSLTGGRTF
>17|TRBJ1-2|TRBV7-9|-|-
TGTGCCAGCAGCCCGCCGCAGCGGACAGCCTCGGGGAGTGGCTACACCTTC
CASSPPQRTASGSGYTF
>12|TRBJ2-7|TRBV28|-|-
TGTGCCACCTCATTAAACCTCTACGAGCAGTACTTC
CATSLNLYEQYF
>17|TRBJ2-3|TRBV18|-|-
TGTGCCAGCTCACCCAGCCTAGTGGCCCCTGGGGCAGATACGCAGTATTTT
CASSPSLVAPGADTQYF
>14|TRBJ1-3|TRBV11-2|-|-
TGTGCCAGCAGCTTTGATCAGTCAGGAAACACCATATATTTT
CASSFDQSGNTIYF
>16|TRBJ2-5|TRBV11-2|-|few
TGTGCCAGCAGCTTAGATATCACGGCGTTCCAAGAGACCCAGTACTTC
CASSLDITAFQETQYF
>14|TRBJ1-5|TRBV6-1|-|-
TGTGCCAGCAGTCCGACAGGTAGCAATCAGCCCCAGCATTTT
CASSPTGSNQPQHF
>13|TRBJ2-5|TRBV6-6|-|-
TGTGCCAGCAGCCGCAGGGGCCAAGAGACCCAGTACTTC
CASSRRGQETQYF
>15|TRBJ2-7|TRBV5-5|TRBD2|once
TGTGCCAGCAGCCCCGGGACTAGCGGGAACGACGAGCAGTACTTC
CASSPGTSGNDEQYF
>13|TRBJ1-2|TRBV28|-|-
TGTGCCAGCAGGTTGGGTGCTAACTATGGCTACACCTTC
CASRLGANYGYTF
>15|TRBJ1-5|TRBV2|-|-
TGTGCCAGCGGTGCAGGGCAGTCCATCCATCAGCCCCAGCATTTT
CASGAGQSIHQPQHF
>15|TRBJ2-3|TRBV7-2|TRBD2|-
TGTGCCAGCAGCTTGGGTCTAGCGGAAACAGATACGCAGTATTTT
CASSLGLAETDTQYF
>14|TRBJ1-5|TRBV2|TRBD1|-
TGTGCCAGCAGTGAGGACAGGGCCAATCAGCCCCAGCATTTT
CASSEDRANQPQHF
>14|TRBJ2-7|TRBV5-1|-|-
TGCGCCAGCAGCCCGGGCGGTATCGAAGGCGAGCAGTACTTC
CASSPGGIEGEQYF
>15|TRBJ1-2|TRBV6-5|-|-
TGTGCCAGCAATAATCTTCCGGGACTCAACTATGGCTACACCTTC
CASNNLPGLNYGYTF
>16|TRBJ2-2|TRBV5-5|-|-
TGTGCCAGCAGCTTGTTGTGGGGCGTCGACACCGGGGAGCTGTTTTTT
CASSLLWGVDTGELFF
>16|TRBJ2-7|TRBV6-5|-|-
TGTGCCAGCAGTTACTCGAAAGGGGCGCTGCCCTACGAGCAGTACTTC
CASSYSKGALPYEQYF
>17|TRBJ2-3|TRBV7-9|TRBD1|-
TGTGCCAGCAGCCGGACAGGGCACAAGTTCCTCACAGATACGCAGTATTTT
CASSRTGHKFLTDTQYF
>16|TRBJ2-7|TRBV6-6|TRBD2|-
TGTGCCAGCAGTCACCCGGGACTAGCGGGAGGCCCCCGACCGTACTTC
CASSHPGLAGGPRPYF
>13|TRBJ2-7|TRBV15|TRBD2|-
TGTGCCACCAGGACTAGCGGGAAAAACGAGCAGTACTTC
CATRTSGKNEQYF
>17|TRBJ2-1|TRBV12-5|-|-
TGTGCTAGTGGTTTGGTATTAAGGACTAAATCCTACAATGAGCAGTTCTTC
CASGLVLRTKSYNEQFF
>16|TRBJ1-2|TRBV28|-|-
TGTGCCAGCAGTTTAATACGGGGGGCGCGGAACTATGGCTACACCTTC
CASSLIRGARNYGYTF
>17|TRBJ2-5|TRBV4-3|TRBD2|-
TGCGCCAGCAGCCGCCAGAGGGTAGCGGGAGCCAAGGAGACCCAGTACTTC
CASSRQRVAGAKETQYF